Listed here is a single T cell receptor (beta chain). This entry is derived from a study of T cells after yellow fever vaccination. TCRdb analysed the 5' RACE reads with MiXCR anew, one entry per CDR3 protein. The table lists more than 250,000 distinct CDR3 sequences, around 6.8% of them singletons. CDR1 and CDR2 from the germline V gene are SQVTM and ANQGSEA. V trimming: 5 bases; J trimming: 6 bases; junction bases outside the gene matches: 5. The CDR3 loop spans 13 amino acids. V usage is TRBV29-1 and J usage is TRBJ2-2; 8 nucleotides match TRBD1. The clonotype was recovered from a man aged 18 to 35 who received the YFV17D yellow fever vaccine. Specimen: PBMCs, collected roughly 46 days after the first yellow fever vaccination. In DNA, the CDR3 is TGCAGCGTTCCTGACAGGGGATCCGGGGAGCTGTTTTTT. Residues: CSVPDRGSGELFF.